These 18 T cell receptor beta chains were sequenced from one sample in a study of blood T cell repertoires in COVID-19. The repertoire was sequenced with immunoSEQ multiplex PCR; TCRdb's copy has only in-frame clones and lacks some. The data hold more than 400,000 clones, with 75% to 90% observed a single time. Source material: peripheral blood. Receptor source: a human donor in a cohort sampled during active COVID-19.

The chain uses TRBV6-5 and TRBJ1-3; TRBD1 agrees at 7 bases. V shed 7 bases, J shed 1 base, and the junction held 4 bases outside the gene matches. The CDR3 is 14 residues long. CDR1 and CDR2 from the germline V gene are MNHEY and SVGAGI. The CDR3 nucleotides read TGTGCCAGCAAACCGGGACAGTCTGGAAACACCATATATTTT. Amino acids: CASKPGQSGNTIYF.

The CDR3 here is CASSLDQGNTIYF. The DNA of the CDR3 is TGCGCCAGCAGCTTGGATCAGGGAAACACCATATATTTT. The chain combines TRBV5-1 with TRBJ1-3; D unresolved. The CDR3 is 13 amino acids. V gave up 0 bases and J gave up 4 bases, with 5 bases separating them. The germline CDR1 and CDR2 sequences are SGHRS and YFSETQ.

The chain couples TRBV20-1 to TRBJ1-1; the D is unclear. The V and J ends lost 6 bases and 6 bases respectively, with 11 bases between them. Germline V gene lookup returns CDR1 DFQATT and CDR2 SNEGSKA (reference sequence). This CDR3 is built from 11 residues. The CDR3 bases are TGCAGTGCCCGGGGTGAATCTGAAGCTTTCTTT. Translated: CSARGESEAFF.

The rearrangement uses TRBV7-9 and TRBJ1-5, with D possibly matching TRBD1 (6 bases). Trimming left V 1 base short and J 0 bases short, with 7 bases between. Germline CDR1 is SEHNR and CDR2 is FQNEAQ (reference sequence). The CDR3 has 15 amino acids. The CDR3 region is CASSLVGASNQPQHF. The CDR3 DNA sequence: TGTGCCAGCAGCTTAGTGGGGGCTAGCAATCAGCCCCAGCATTTT.

The rearrangement joins TRBV4-1 to TRBJ1-5; 11 nucleotides match TRBD1. V gave up 4 bases and J gave up 5 bases; unmatched junction bases: 4. This CDR3 spans 15 amino acids. Germline CDR1 reads MGHRA; CDR2 reads YSYEKL. The CDR3 DNA is TGCGCCAGCAGCCCGGGACAGGGGGGGGATCAGCCCCAGCATTTT. This codes for CASSPGQGGDQPQHF.

With regard to this clone: Other DNA sequences in the same sample also yield this CDR3. The chain uses TRBV5-1 and TRBJ1-1, with TRBD1 as a possible D gene (5 bases). This CDR3 is built from 14 residues. V was cut by 0 bases and J by 5 bases, with 11 bases left in between. Germline CDR1 and CDR2: SGHRS and YFSETQ. The DNA of the CDR3 is TGCGCCAGCAGCTTGGTCTCGGGGGATACTGAAGCTTTCTTT. Encoded protein: CASSLVSGDTEAFF.

The chain combines TRBV29-1 with TRBJ1-1; D is unclear. V was cut by 3 bases and J by 1 base, with 9 bases left in between. CDR3 length: 13 amino acids. Germline V CDR1 and CDR2: SQVTM, ANQGSEA. The CDR3 DNA reads as TGCAGCGTTGAGGAGAACCAGAACACTGAAGCTTTCTTT. This gives the protein CSVEENQNTEAFF.

This clone was counted at least ten times. CDR3 in amino acids: CASSLLWRTEAFF. CDR3 DNA: TGTGCCAGCAGCCTACTTTGGAGGACTGAAGCTTTCTTT. The J gene is TRBJ1-1, the V gene TRBV6-5; D gene unclear. Germline assignment: CDR1 MNHEY and CDR2 SVGAGI. Trimming took off 6 bases at V and 5 bases at J, with 13 bases between the two ends. CDR3 length: 13 amino acids.

This clone was seen only once. The gene calls are TRBV6-5 and TRBJ1-4; perhaps TRBD1 as D (5 bases). CDR1 MNHEY and CDR2 SVGAGI come from the germline V gene. The CDR3 covers 15 residues. The V end was cut by 0 bases, the J end by 7 bases, with 12 bases between. CDR3 sequence (DNA): TGTGCCAGCAGTTACTCGACAGACACCAGTGAAAAACTGTTTTTT. Protein product: CASSYSTDTSEKLFF.

V gene TRBV30 combines with J gene TRBJ2-3, with TRBD1 identical over 10 bases. The CDR3 runs 15 residues. Germline V CDR1 and CDR2: GTSNPN, SVGIG (reference sequence). The junction had 5 bases not matched to a gene; V was cut back by 0 bases and J by 5 bases. Here the CDR3 reads CAWSVRGQGLDTQYF. CDR3 sequence (DNA): TGTGCCTGGAGTGTACGGGGACAGGGGTTAGATACGCAGTATTTT.

The chain carries TRBV18 and TRBJ2-7, with D possibly matching TRBD1 (6 bases). The CDR3 is 14 amino acids. The germline gives CDR1 KGHSH, CDR2 LQKENI. Trimming pared 1 base from V and 1 base from J, leaving 8 bases between. CDR3 DNA sequence: TGTGCCAGCTCACCACGGCAGGGGTCCTACGAGCAGTACTTC. Residues: CASSPRQGSYEQYF. Looking up the rest from reference TRBV18 and TRBJ2-7 gives the full variable domain: NAGVMQNPRHLVRRRGQEARLRCSPMKGHSHVYWYRQLPEEGLKFMVYLQKENIIDESGMPKERFSAEFPKEGPSILRIQQVVRGDSAAYFCASSPRQGSYEQYFGPGTRLTVT.

The V gene is TRBV4-2, the J gene TRBJ2-7, with D possibly matching TRBD2 (6 bases). The V gene's germline CDR1 is LGHNA and CDR2 YNFKEQ. The ends were cut back, 4 bases at V and 2 bases at J, with 15 bases in the middle. The CDR3 runs to 15 residues. The chain's CDR3 is CASSPTSPPTYEQYF. DNA for the CDR3: TGTGCCAGCAGCCCGACTAGTCCTCCAACCTACGAGCAGTACTTC.

This clone was counted between two and nine times. The genes are TRBV25-1 and TRBJ1-4; D gene ambiguous. CDR1 and CDR2 from the germline V gene are MGHDK and SYGVNS. V lost 4 bases and J lost 1, with 16 bases in between. CDR3 length: 17 residues. The CDR3 loop reads CASSVETPIETNEKLFF. DNA for the CDR3: TGTGCCAGCAGTGTTGAGACACCGATTGAAACTAATGAAAAACTGTTTTTT.

The genes are TRBV9 and TRBJ2-3; D not resolved. With 3 bases removed from V and 8 bases from J, the gap between germline ends came to 19 bases. There are 15 residues in the CDR3. CDR1 and CDR2 from the germline V gene are SGDLS and YYNGEE. The CDR3 loop is CASSAQTSLPGTQYF. The CDR3 bases are TGTGCCAGCAGCGCCCAGACAAGCCTACCAGGTACGCAGTATTTT. Supplemented by reference TRBV9 and TRBJ2-3, the full variable domain reads DSGVTQTPKHLITATGQRVTLRCSPRSGDLSVYWYQQSLDQGLQFLIQYYNGEERAKGNILERFSAQQFPDLHSELNLSSLELGDSALYFCASSAQTSLPGTQYFGPGTRLTVL.

CDR3 loop: CASSLGTAQQETQYF. The DNA of the CDR3 is TGTGCCAGCAGCTTGGGGACAGCGCAACAAGAGACCCAGTACTTC. This chain links TRBV7-2 with TRBJ2-5, with 7 bases lining up with TRBD1. From germline, CDR1 is SGHTA and CDR2 FQGNSA. V shed 3 bases and J 2 bases; nucleotides not matched to a gene: 6. The CDR3 runs to 15 residues.

This chain joins TRBV7-2 and TRBJ2-1; D may be TRBD1 (6 bases). The CDR3 extends over 14 amino acids. Trimming cost V 2 bases and J 9 bases, with 14 bases left between them. CDR1 is SGHTA, CDR2 FQGNSA, per germline. The CDR3 loop is CASSLISARGEQFF. The CDR3 nucleotides read TGTGCCAGCAGCTTAATCTCCGCCAGGGGTGAGCAGTTCTTC.

The V gene is TRBV9, the J gene TRBJ2-6; possible D gene TRBD2, 5 bases. With 4 bases removed from V and 1 base from J, the gap between germline ends came to 9 bases. The CDR3 has 15 amino acids. CDR1 and CDR2 from the germline V gene are SGDLS and YYNGEE. The CDR3 bases are TGTGCCAGCAGCCTCCGAGGGTCTGGGGCCAACGTCCTGACTTTC. Translation gives CASSLRGSGANVLTF.

This clone was detected only once. The V gene is TRBV19, the J gene TRBJ2-2, with TRBD1 matching over 7 bases. The CDR3 contains 14 residues. The V gene's germline CDR1 is LNHDA and CDR2 SQIVND (reference sequence). J lost 6 bases, V lost 5 bases, and 6 bases had no gene match. Here the CDR3 reads CASSFDRVAGELFF. In DNA form, the CDR3 reads TGTGCCAGTAGTTTTGACAGGGTCGCCGGGGAGCTGTTTTTT.